The TCR beta chain described here comes from a study of blood T cells in healthy people across ages. Notes on the study in general: In long-lived donors, naive CD4+ cell counts and diversity exceeded those of aged donors.

CDR1 MNHNS and CDR2 SASEGT come from the germline V gene. J gave up 2 bases and V 6 bases, and 14 bases lay outside the gene matches. The CDR3 is 17 residues long. PCR was performed a second time for about 6 to 12 cycles using a sample-barcoded 5' primer and a J-beta primer mix. TCRdb recomputed calls from the 5' RACE reads with MiXCR, one row per CDR3 protein. The table includes under 1,000,000 distinct CDR3 sequences, 35% to 50% detected once. This clonotype was seen a few times. Its antigen is still unknown. The V and J genes are TRBV6-1 and TRBJ2-3; 7 nucleotides agree with TRBD2. The sequencing input was blood. The receptor was isolated from a man older than 75 in good health. The CDR3 sequence: CASRRARETLFTDTQYF. In nucleotides, the CDR3 is TGTGCCAGCAGGCGGGCGCGGGAGACGCTTTTCACAGATACGCAGTATTTT.